This T cell receptor beta chain was recovered during a study of blood T cell repertoires in COVID-19. In the study overall: Samples taken during acute and convalescent COVID-19 were collected in the United States, Italy and Spain. From T cells, B-cell-depleted T cells, or PBMCs came the material, which was cDNA or gDNA.

The CDR3 is 16 residues long. Trimming at V came to 2 bases and at J to 7 bases, leaving 8 bases not matched to a gene. Germline lookup yields CDR1 SGHKS and CDR2 YYEKEE (reference sequence). In the authors' workflow: How many nucleated cells were present was estimated from reference gene primer amplification. The assay was immunoSEQ multiplex PCR, and TCRdb's table has in-frame clones only and misses some. The V and J calls and clone size come from that table; D and trimming were worked out from the DNA. The sample records roughly 63,000 clones, roughly four fifths being singletons. V gene TRBV5-5 combines with J gene TRBJ1-5, with TRBD1 identical over 11 bases. Specimen: peripheral blood. The source is a woman older than 75 with acute or convalescent COVID-19. CDR3: CASSFGTGGSSQPQHF. The CDR3 DNA reads as TGTGCCAGCAGCTTCGGGACAGGGGGGTCGTCGCAGCCCCAGCATTTT.